This T cell receptor beta chain was retrieved from a study of shared clonotypes between healthy human individuals. Study in general: Researchers drew samples from two women and a few men aged 18 to 49.

Tens of thousands of T cell genomes (roughly 0.2 ug DNA) went into each sorted-subset replicate. Original analysis: As immunoSEQ supplied junction-only sequences (without quality scores), filtering differed. TCRdb's copy holds only in-frame clones and misses some; the assay was immunoSEQ multiplex PCR. V, J and clone size were drawn from that table, and D and trimming were deduced from the DNA. The table lists roughly 2.6 million clones, around nine tenths of them singletons. Germline V lookup: CDR1 SGHRS, CDR2 YFSETQ. Trimming removed 4 bases at V and 3 bases at J, with 22 bases between. The CDR3 has 17 amino acids.

The receptor's source is a man between 18 and 29 years old in good health. Sequencing was performed on naive CD4+ T cells sorted from blood. Stated subset: CD45RA+ positively selected. V gene TRBV5-1 combines with J gene TRBJ1-1; D is unclear. Here the CDR3 DNA reads TGCGCCAGCAGCCTAGCTCCCAGCGAATTAAGGGACACTGAAGCTTTCTTT. Amino acids: CASSLAPSELRDTEAFF. The full variable domain, with the rest looked up from reference TRBV5-1 and TRBJ1-1, is KAGVTQTPRYLIKTRGQQVTLSCSPISGHRSVSWYQQTPGQGLQFLFEYFSETQRNKGNFPGRFSGRQFSNSRSEMNVSTLELGDSALYLCASSLAPSELRDTEAFFGQGTRLTVV.